This T cell receptor (beta chain) was found in a study of CD8+ T cells in alopecia areata. Whole-study findings and limits: Especially in alopecia totalis/universalis, lesional scalp showed greater clonality than normal scalp did.

Once RNA had been extracted, it was reverse transcribed into cDNA to act as the sequencing template. Data came from immunoSEQ multiplex PCR; TCRdb stores just in-frame clones and leaves some out. The table lists roughly 120,000 clones, around 64% of them singletons. A few counts support this clone. Its antigen is currently unknown. Germline loops: CDR1 SGHDT, CDR2 YYEEEE. Trimming took 4 bases from V and 11 from J, leaving 13 bases between them. This CDR3 comprises 11 residues. The genes are TRBV5-6 and TRBJ2-7; weak D call: TRBD1 (6 bases). Sequenced: CD4+ T cells sorted from blood. The TCR was taken from a human donor in good health. CDR3 sequence reads: CASSRGFMEYF. The CDR3 DNA is TGTGCCAGCAGCAGGGGGTTTATGGAGTACTTC.